This T cell receptor beta chain was sequenced during a study of blood T cell repertoires in COVID-19. On the study more broadly: Italy, Spain and the United States were the sources of the convalescent and acute COVID-19 samples. PBMCs, B-cell-depleted T cells, or T cells were the source of the cDNA or gDNA that made up the material.

The germline CDR1 and CDR2 sequences are MNHEY and SVGAGI. V was cut by 8 bases and J by 10 bases, with 14 bases left in between. The CDR3 sequence is 11 residues long. As originally analysed: Cell counts per sample came from amplifying reference gene primers. Produced via immunoSEQ multiplex PCR; TCRdb's table is partial and in-frame only. D and trimming come from the DNA, and the V and J calls and clone size come from that table. Here the sample spans 200,000 or so clones, about 88% being singletons. Source material: peripheral blood. The sequence was obtained from a man in his thirties or forties with active or convalescent COVID-19. The V call is TRBV6-5, the J call TRBJ1-1; D may be TRBD1 (5 bases). The CDR3 is CASPRGEVAFF. The CDR3 DNA sequence: TGTGCCAGCCCCAGAGGGGAGGTAGCTTTCTTT.